The rows below give T cell receptor beta chains drawn from one sample of a study of blood T cell repertoires in COVID-19. Generated by immunoSEQ multiplex PCR, the TCRdb table keeps only in-frame clones and is missing some. The table has roughly 150,000 clones, roughly 90% seen once. Source material: peripheral blood. The receptors originated from a man aged 55 to 70 with acute or convalescent COVID-19. Both conserved end residues are part of each CDR3. D genes are given only for firm matches. Not every row has a clone size; where given, it reads once, few, many or a size class.

V gene: TRBV7-9
J gene: TRBJ2-2
D gene: TRBD2
clone size: .
CDR3 protein: CASSSGRDTGELFF
CDR3 DNA: TGTGCCAGCAGCAGTGGGAGGGATACCGGGGAGCTGTTTTTT

V gene: TRBV30
J gene: TRBJ2-2
D gene: .
clone size: .
CDR3 protein: CAWSSRVPGELFF
CDR3 DNA: TGTGCCTGGAGCTCCAGGGTTCCCGGGGAGCTGTTTTTT

V gene: TRBV4-3
J gene: TRBJ1-2
D gene: .
clone size: .
CDR3 protein: CASSQDERGLGYGYTF
CDR3 DNA: TGCGCCAGCAGCCAAGATGAAAGAGGACTTGGCTATGGCTACACCTTC

V gene: TRBV6-1
J gene: TRBJ1-1
D gene: .
clone size: .
CDR3 protein: CASSEFTGRGTEAFF
CDR3 DNA: TGTGCCAGCAGTGAATTCACAGGGAGGGGCACTGAAGCTTTCTTT

V gene: TRBV7-9
J gene: TRBJ1-2
D gene: .
clone size: .
CDR3 protein: CASSPSGQSNYGYTF
CDR3 DNA: TGTGCCAGCAGCCCCTCAGGACAGTCTAACTATGGCTACACCTTC

V gene: TRBV2
J gene: TRBJ1-2
D gene: .
clone size: .
CDR3 protein: CASKGIANYGYTF
CDR3 DNA: TGTGCCAGCAAGGGGATCGCTAACTATGGCTACACCTTC

V gene: TRBV19
J gene: TRBJ1-1
D gene: .
clone size: .
CDR3 protein: CASMGEGLKAFF
CDR3 DNA: TGTGCCAGTATGGGGGAGGGGCTGAAAGCTTTCTTT

V gene: TRBV10-3
J gene: TRBJ2-1
D gene: TRBD2
clone size: .
CDR3 protein: CAISDLAGEYNEQFF
CDR3 DNA: TGTGCCATCAGTGACCTAGCGGGGGAGTACAATGAGCAGTTCTTC

V gene: TRBV6-5
J gene: TRBJ2-1
D gene: .
clone size: .
CDR3 protein: CASSQGTYNEQFF
CDR3 DNA: TGTGCCAGCTCCCAGGGGACGTACAATGAGCAGTTCTTC

V gene: TRBV18
J gene: TRBJ2-1
D gene: TRBD1
clone size: few
CDR3 protein: CASSSGGQGGTLNEQFF
CDR3 DNA: TGTGCCAGCTCATCTGGGGGACAGGGCGGAACCTTGAATGAGCAGTTCTTC

V gene: TRBV7-8
J gene: TRBJ1-6
D gene: .
clone size: .
CDR3 protein: CASSLAQGDNSPLHF
CDR3 DNA: TGTGCCAGCAGCTTAGCTCAGGGTGATAATTCACCCCTCCACTTT

V gene: TRBV11-2
J gene: TRBJ1-1
D gene: TRBD1
clone size: .
CDR3 protein: CASSLGDRAVRTEAFF
CDR3 DNA: TGTGCCAGCAGCTTAGGGGACAGGGCTGTAAGAACTGAAGCTTTCTTT

V gene: TRBV29-1
J gene: TRBJ2-7
D gene: .
clone size: .
CDR3 protein: CSVGNREYEQYF
CDR3 DNA: TGCAGCGTTGGTAACCGTGAGTACGAGCAGTACTTC

V gene: TRBV9
J gene: TRBJ1-1
D gene: TRBD1
clone size: many
CDR3 protein: CASSETGTGEGAFF
CDR3 DNA: TGTGCCAGCAGCGAAACCGGGACAGGGGAAGGGGCTTTCTTT

V gene: TRBV7-9
J gene: TRBJ1-1
D gene: TRBD1
clone size: .
CDR3 protein: CASSDPGQFAEAFF
CDR3 DNA: TGTGCCAGCAGCGATCCGGGACAGTTCGCTGAAGCTTTCTTT

V gene: TRBV10-3
J gene: TRBJ2-3
D gene: TRBD2
clone size: .
CDR3 protein: CAIRAGPSTDTQYF
CDR3 DNA: TGTGCCATCAGAGCGGGGCCGAGCACAGATACGCAGTATTTT

V gene: TRBV10-2
J gene: TRBJ2-7
D gene: .
clone size: .
CDR3 protein: CASRWDTGGEQYF
CDR3 DNA: TGCGCCAGCAGGTGGGACACGGGCGGCGAGCAGTACTTC

V gene: TRBV4-3
J gene: TRBJ2-7
D gene: .
clone size: .
CDR3 protein: CASSQERQVGPYEQYF
CDR3 DNA: TGCGCCAGCAGCCAAGAGAGACAGGTCGGACCCTACGAGCAGTACTTC

V gene: TRBV4-1
J gene: TRBJ1-6
D gene: .
clone size: .
CDR3 protein: CASSQDQGRNSPLHF
CDR3 DNA: TGCGCCAGCAGCCAAGATCAGGGGCGTAATTCACCCCTCCACTTT

V gene: TRBV7-9
J gene: TRBJ2-2
D gene: TRBD2
clone size: once
CDR3 protein: CASSPGLAAGELFF
CDR3 DNA: TGTGCCAGCAGCCCCGGACTAGCGGCGGGGGAGCTGTTTTTT

V gene: TRBV18
J gene: TRBJ1-1
D gene: TRBD1
clone size: .
CDR3 protein: CASSPGTGGGSEAFF
CDR3 DNA: TGTGCCAGCTCACCAGGGACAGGGGGCGGTTCTGAAGCTTTCTTT

V gene: TRBV5-1
J gene: TRBJ1-6
D gene: TRBD1
clone size: .
CDR3 protein: CASSPGTGNSPLHF
CDR3 DNA: TGCGCCAGCAGCCCCGGGACAGGGAATTCACCCCTCCACTTT

V gene: TRBV5-1
J gene: TRBJ2-2
D gene: TRBD1
clone size: .
CDR3 protein: CASSLAAGGYTGELFF
CDR3 DNA: TGCGCCAGCAGCTTGGCCGCAGGGGGCTACACCGGGGAGCTGTTTTTT